This is a list of T cell receptor beta chains from one sample in a study of patients and donors after allogeneic stem cell transplantation. TCRdb reanalysed the RT-PCR reads using MiXCR and keeps one entry per CDR3 protein. The profile covers about a million distinct CDR3 sequences, with about 20% appearing a single time and around 6% taken by the ten largest. The sequenced sample was blood, either unsorted or a sorted T cell fraction (not recorded which). These receptors were collected from a human donor who was either an allogeneic HSCT recipient or a stem cell or donor lymphocyte infusion donor (not recorded which). It is not recorded whose cells these are; they may come from a transplant donor. CDR3s include the opening cysteine and the closing phenylalanine or tryptophan. A D gene is named only where the DNA matches it firmly. Size values are once, few and many counts, or a class for expanded clones, and some rows have none.

abundance	v_gene	d_gene	j_gene	CDR3nt	CDR3aa
NA	TRBV4-2	NA	TRBJ2-2	TGTGCCAGCAGCCAAGATAGGATGGTAGCGGTGAACACCGGGGAGCTGTTTTTT	CASSQDRMVAVNTGELFF
many	TRBV5-1	NA	TRBJ2-1	TGCGCCAGCAGCTTGGAAGGGTCTTTTGGCAATGAGCAGTTCTTC	CASSLEGSFGNEQFF
NA	TRBV15	TRBD2	TRBJ2-3	TGTGCCACCAGCAGAGAAGGGCGGGAGCTTGATACGCAGTATTTT	CATSREGRELDTQYF
few	TRBV2	NA	TRBJ2-3	TGTGCCAGCAGTGATCCGGGGGCAGATACGCAGTATTTT	CASSDPGADTQYF
many	TRBV9	TRBD1	TRBJ1-5	TGTGCCAGCAGCCACCGGGACAGTAATCAGCCCCAGCATTTT	CASSHRDSNQPQHF
NA	TRBV20-1	TRBD1	TRBJ2-7	TGCAGTGCTTGTCGGACAGGGGTTTACGAGCAGTACTTC	CSACRTGVYEQYF
few	TRBV2	NA	TRBJ2-1	TGTGCCAGCAGTGCAGAGACGCAAAAGTTCTTC	CASSAETQKFF
NA	TRBV6-1	NA	TRBJ2-1	TGTGCCAGCAGGTCCCCCGTCAGAAATGAGCAGTTCTTC	CASRSPVRNEQFF
few	TRBV6-1	NA	TRBJ1-2	TGTGCCAGCAGTCCCCCCGGGACACCCAACTATGGCTACACCTTC	CASSPPGTPNYGYTF
NA	TRBV5-6	NA	TRBJ1-4	TGTGCCAGCAGCTTGGTTCCGGGAACTAATGAAAAACTGTTTTTT	CASSLVPGTNEKLFF
few	TRBV5-1	NA	TRBJ1-2	TGCGCCAGCAGCTCAGGACAGCTCAACTATGGCTACACCTTC	CASSSGQLNYGYTF
few	TRBV20-1	TRBD1	TRBJ2-1	TGCAGTGCTAGGGGGGACAGCTCCTACAATGAGCAGTTCTTC	CSARGDSSYNEQFF
few	TRBV6-1	NA	TRBJ2-4	TGTGCCAGCAAAAGCGAAGGGCTGGGCAAAAACATTCAGTACTTC	CASKSEGLGKNIQYF
many	TRBV29-1	TRBD1	TRBJ2-7	TGCAGCGTTAACGGACAGGAGAGCTCCTACGAGCAGTACTTC	CSVNGQESSYEQYF
few	TRBV5-1	NA	TRBJ1-6	TGCGCCAGCAGCTCGGTCCAGAATTCACCCCTCCACTTT	CASSSVQNSPLHF
NA	TRBV11-2	TRBD2	TRBJ2-7	TGTGCCAGCAGACCAGGGCGGGGACTAGCGGCTTCCTACGAGCAGTACTTC	CASRPGRGLAASYEQYF
few	TRBV24-1	TRBD1	TRBJ2-3	TGTGCCACCAGTGATGGGGCAGGGGGCTGGACAGATACGCAGTATTTT	CATSDGAGGWTDTQYF
NA	TRBV12-3/TRBV12-4	NA	TRBJ1-3	TGTGCCAGCACTCACTCCCGACCCGGAAACACCATATATTTT	CASTHSRPGNTIYF
few	TRBV9	TRBD1	TRBJ1-1	TGTGCCAGCAGCGTTCTCGGGACAGGGGATACTGAAGCTTTCTTT	CASSVLGTGDTEAFF
many	TRBV29-1	TRBD2	TRBJ2-7	TGCAGCGTTGAAGGGGTGGCGGGAGGTTACGAGCAGTACTTC	CSVEGVAGGYEQYF
NA	TRBV7-2	TRBD2	TRBJ2-7	TGTGCCAGCAGCTTAGGACTAGCGGGGCGGTACTACGAGCAGTACTTC	CASSLGLAGRYYEQYF
NA	TRBV30	NA	TRBJ2-2	TGTGCCTCCCTCACGGCAGGCGGGGGCGGTACCGGGGAGCTGTTTTTT	CASLTAGGGGTGELFF
NA	TRBV7-9	NA	TRBJ2-1	TGTGCCAGCAGCGCCGCTAGGCGCGATGAGCAGTTCTTC	CASSAARRDEQFF
NA	TRBV2	NA	TRBJ2-2	TGTGCCAGCAGGGGGCCAGGACCAACCGGGGAGCTGTTTTTT	CASRGPGPTGELFF
NA	TRBV6-1	NA	TRBJ2-5	TGTGCCAGCAGTGAAGATAGACTCACTTGGAGGGCCCAGTACTTC	CASSEDRLTWRAQYF
many	TRBV10-3	NA	TRBJ2-3	TGTGCCACCACGGGTTTTGGCCGTAGCACAGATACGCAGTATTTT	CATTGFGRSTDTQYF
few	TRBV5-1	TRBD1	TRBJ2-3	TGCGCCAGCAGCTTGGCTGCTCTGGACAGGGCCAGCACAGATACGCAGTATTTT	CASSLAALDRASTDTQYF
few	TRBV20-1	TRBD1	TRBJ2-7	TGCAGTGCGGACGGGACAGGGGGCTACGAGCAGTACTTC	CSADGTGGYEQYF
NA	TRBV18	NA	TRBJ1-1	TGTGCCAGCTCACCTACGAACAGGGAAGCTTTCTTT	CASSPTNREAFF
NA	TRBV25-1	NA	TRBJ2-7	TGTGCCAGCAGTCCATCGGGACTCCCCTACGAGCAGTACTTC	CASSPSGLPYEQYF
few	TRBV10-3	NA	TRBJ1-3	TGTGCCATCAGGGAGGGGTCTGGAAACACCATATATTTT	CAIREGSGNTIYF
NA	TRBV6-1	TRBD2	TRBJ2-7	TGTGCCAGCAGGCGCGGGAGTCTCTACGAGCAGTACTTC	CASRRGSLYEQYF
few	TRBV7-3	NA	TRBJ1-1	TGTGCCAGCAGCTTAACGGCCCTAACCATGAACACTGAAGCTTTCTTT	CASSLTALTMNTEAFF
many	TRBV5-1	NA	TRBJ1-5	TGCGCCAGCAGCTTGGGTGGGGTTGACAATCAGCCCCAGCATTTT	CASSLGGVDNQPQHF
NA	TRBV5-1	NA	TRBJ2-5	TGCGCCAGCAGCTCAGGACCTAGAAGCCAAGAGACCCAGTACTTC	CASSSGPRSQETQYF
many	TRBV6-2/TRBV6-3	NA	TRBJ1-3	TGTGCCAGCAGTTATGGATCTGGAAACACCATATATTTT	CASSYGSGNTIYF
NA	TRBV7-2	NA	TRBJ2-3	TGTGCCAGCAGCTTATCGGCGGGGGCCTCCACAGATACGCAGTATTTT	CASSLSAGASTDTQYF
few	TRBV9	TRBD2	TRBJ2-7	TGTGCCAGCAGCTATAGCGGGAGTATGTACGAGCAGTACTTC	CASSYSGSMYEQYF
NA	TRBV5-1	NA	TRBJ2-1	TGCGCCAGCAGCTTGGAGGCTAGCGTCAGATCCTACAATGAGCAGTTCTTC	CASSLEASVRSYNEQFF
few	TRBV20-1	NA	TRBJ1-4	TGCAGTGCCGGGGTCCCCGGACAGAGTAATGAAAAACTGTTTTTT	CSAGVPGQSNEKLFF
few	TRBV6-2/TRBV6-3	NA	TRBJ1-1	TGTGCCAGCATCCGCAAGGGAGGGGTTGGTGAAGCTTTCTTT	CASIRKGGVGEAFF
NA	TRBV27	TRBD2	TRBJ2-3	TGTGCCATCAAGCGGGGGATTACCACAGATACGCAGTATTTT	CAIKRGITTDTQYF
few	TRBV20-1	TRBD2	TRBJ2-3	TGCAGCAAGAAGACTAGCGGGAGCACAGATACGCAGTATTTT	CSKKTSGSTDTQYF
few	TRBV9	TRBD2	TRBJ2-5	TGTGCCAGCACCGCTAGCGGGGGGTTGGCGGAGACCCAGTACTTC	CASTASGGLAETQYF